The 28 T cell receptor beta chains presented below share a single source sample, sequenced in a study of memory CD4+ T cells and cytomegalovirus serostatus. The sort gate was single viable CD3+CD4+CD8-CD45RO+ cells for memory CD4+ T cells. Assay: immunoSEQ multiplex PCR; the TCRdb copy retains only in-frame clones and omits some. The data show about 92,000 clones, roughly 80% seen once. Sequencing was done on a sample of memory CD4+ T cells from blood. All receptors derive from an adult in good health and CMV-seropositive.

CDR3 protein: CASSRGGFGNTIYF. As DNA, the CDR3 is TGTGCCAGCAGCCGGGGAGGGTTTGGAAACACCATATATTTT. The chain uses TRBV9 and TRBJ1-3; D is unresolved. Germline CDR1 and CDR2: SGDLS and YYNGEE. Trimming stripped 4 bases from V and 3 bases from J, with 11 bases between. This CDR3 is built from 14 residues. The whole variable domain, remainder taken from reference TRBV9 and TRBJ1-3, is DSGVTQTPKHLITATGQRVTLRCSPRSGDLSVYWYQQSLDQGLQFLIQYYNGEERAKGNILERFSAQQFPDLHSELNLSSLELGDSALYFCASSRGGFGNTIYFGEGSWLTVV.

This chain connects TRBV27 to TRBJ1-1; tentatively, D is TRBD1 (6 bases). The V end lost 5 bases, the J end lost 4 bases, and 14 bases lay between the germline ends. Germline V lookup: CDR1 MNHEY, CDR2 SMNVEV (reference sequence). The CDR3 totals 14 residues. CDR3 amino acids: CASSPTGQFTEAFF. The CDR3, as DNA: TGTGCCAGCAGTCCAACTGGACAGTTCACTGAAGCTTTCTTT.

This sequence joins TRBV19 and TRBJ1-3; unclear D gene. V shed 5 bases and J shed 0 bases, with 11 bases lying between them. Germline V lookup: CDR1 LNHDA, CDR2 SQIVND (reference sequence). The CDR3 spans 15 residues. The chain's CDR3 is CASSATPGSGNTIYF. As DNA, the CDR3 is TGTGCCAGTAGTGCGACACCAGGCTCTGGAAACACCATATATTTT.

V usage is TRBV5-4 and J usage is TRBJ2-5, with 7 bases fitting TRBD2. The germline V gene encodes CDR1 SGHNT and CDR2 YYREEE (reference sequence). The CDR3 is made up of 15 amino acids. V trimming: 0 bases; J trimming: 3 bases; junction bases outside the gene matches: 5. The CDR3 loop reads CASSLASSGKETQYF. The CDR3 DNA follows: TGTGCCAGCAGCTTGGCGTCTAGCGGAAAAGAGACCCAGTACTTC.

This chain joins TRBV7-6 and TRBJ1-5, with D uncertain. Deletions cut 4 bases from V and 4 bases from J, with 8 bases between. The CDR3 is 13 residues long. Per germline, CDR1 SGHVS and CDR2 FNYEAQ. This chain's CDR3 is CASSSQFNQPQHF. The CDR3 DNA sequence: TGTGCCAGCAGCTCGCAATTTAATCAGCCCCAGCATTTT. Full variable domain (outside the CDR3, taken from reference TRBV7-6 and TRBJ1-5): GAGVSQSPRYKVTKRGQDVALRCDPISGHVSLYWYRQALGQGPEFLTYFNYEAQQDKSGLPNDRFSAERPEGSISTLTIQRTEQRDSAMYRCASSSQFNQPQHFGDGTRLSIL.

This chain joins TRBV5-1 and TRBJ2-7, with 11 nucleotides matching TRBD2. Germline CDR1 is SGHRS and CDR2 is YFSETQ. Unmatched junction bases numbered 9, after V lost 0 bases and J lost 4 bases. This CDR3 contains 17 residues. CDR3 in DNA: TGCGCCAGCAGCTTGGGGGGTCCCCTAGCGGGAGGATACGAGCAGTACTTC. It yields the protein CASSLGGPLAGGYEQYF. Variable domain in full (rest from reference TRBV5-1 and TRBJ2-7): KAGVTQTPRYLIKTRGQQVTLSCSPISGHRSVSWYQQTPGQGLQFLFEYFSETQRNKGNFPGRFSGRQFSNSRSEMNVSTLELGDSALYLCASSLGGPLAGGYEQYFGPGTRLTVT.

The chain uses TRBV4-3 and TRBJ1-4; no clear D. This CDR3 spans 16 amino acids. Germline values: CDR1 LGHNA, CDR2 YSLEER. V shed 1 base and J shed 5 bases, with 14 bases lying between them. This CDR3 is CASSQGNGLGNEKLFF. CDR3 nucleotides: TGCGCCAGCAGCCAAGGAAACGGGTTGGGGAATGAAAAACTGTTTTTT.

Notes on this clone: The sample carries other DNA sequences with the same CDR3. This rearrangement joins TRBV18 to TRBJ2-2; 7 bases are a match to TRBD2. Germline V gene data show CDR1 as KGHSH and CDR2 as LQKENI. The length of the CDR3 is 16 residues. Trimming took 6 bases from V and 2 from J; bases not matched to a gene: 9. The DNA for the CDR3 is TGTGCCAGCTCCCCCCCGCGGGGGACCAACACCGGGGAGCTGTTTTTT. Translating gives CASSPPRGTNTGELFF. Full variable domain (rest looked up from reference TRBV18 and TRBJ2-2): NAGVMQNPRHLVRRRGQEARLRCSPMKGHSHVYWYRQLPEEGLKFMVYLQKENIIDESGMPKERFSAEFPKEGPSILRIQQVVRGDSAAYFCASSPPRGTNTGELFFGEGSRLTVL.

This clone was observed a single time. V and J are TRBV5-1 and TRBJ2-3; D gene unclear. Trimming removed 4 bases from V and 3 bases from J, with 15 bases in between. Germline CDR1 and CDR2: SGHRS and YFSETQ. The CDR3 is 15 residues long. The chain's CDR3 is CASSLSGRQTDTQYF. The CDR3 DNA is TGCGCCAGCAGCCTCTCCGGGCGCCAAACAGATACGCAGTATTTT.

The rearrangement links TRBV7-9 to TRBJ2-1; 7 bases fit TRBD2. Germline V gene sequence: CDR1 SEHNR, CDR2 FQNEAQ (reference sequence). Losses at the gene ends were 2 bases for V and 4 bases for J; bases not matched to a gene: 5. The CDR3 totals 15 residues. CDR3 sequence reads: CASSLRGSGYNEQFF. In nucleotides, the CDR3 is TGTGCCAGCAGCTTACGCGGGAGTGGGTACAATGAGCAGTTCTTC. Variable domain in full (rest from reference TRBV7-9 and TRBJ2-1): DTGVSQNPRHKITKRGQNVTFRCDPISEHNRLYWYRQTLGQGPEFLTYFQNEAQLEKSRLLSDRFSAERPKGSFSTLEIQRTEQGDSAMYLCASSLRGSGYNEQFFGPGTRLTVL.

CDR3 in DNA: TGTGCCAGTAGAGCAGGGGACTTGTCAGATACGCAGTATTTT. Encoded protein: CASRAGDLSDTQYF. The V gene is TRBV6-6, the J gene TRBJ2-3; the D call may be TRBD1 or TRBD2 (6 bases each). V lost 9 bases and J 4 bases, leaving 17 bases between the germline ends. Germline loops: CDR1 MNHNY, CDR2 SVGAGI (reference sequence). This CDR3 has 14 amino acids.

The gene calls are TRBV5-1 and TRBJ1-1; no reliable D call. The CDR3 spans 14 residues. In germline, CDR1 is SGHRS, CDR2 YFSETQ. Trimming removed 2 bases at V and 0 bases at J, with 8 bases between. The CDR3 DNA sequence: TGCGCCAGCAGCTTAGAGGGTATGAACACTGAAGCTTTCTTT. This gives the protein CASSLEGMNTEAFF.

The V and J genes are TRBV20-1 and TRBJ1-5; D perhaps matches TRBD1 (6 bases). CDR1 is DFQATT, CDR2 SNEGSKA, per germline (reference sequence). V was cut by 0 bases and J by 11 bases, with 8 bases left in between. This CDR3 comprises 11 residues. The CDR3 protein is CSAREDSAQHF. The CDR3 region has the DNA TGCAGTGCTAGAGAGGACAGTGCCCAGCATTTT.

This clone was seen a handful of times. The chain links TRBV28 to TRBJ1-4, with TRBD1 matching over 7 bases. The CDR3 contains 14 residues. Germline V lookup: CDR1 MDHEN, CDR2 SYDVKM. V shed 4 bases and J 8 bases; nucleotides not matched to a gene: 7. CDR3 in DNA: TGTGCCAGCAGTTCCGGGACAGTAAGGGAAAAACTGTTTTTT. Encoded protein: CASSSGTVREKLFF.

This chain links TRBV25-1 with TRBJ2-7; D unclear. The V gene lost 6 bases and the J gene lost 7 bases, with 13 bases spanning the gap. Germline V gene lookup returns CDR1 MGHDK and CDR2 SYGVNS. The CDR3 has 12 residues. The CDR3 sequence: CASSYPRGEQYF. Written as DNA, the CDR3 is TGTGCCAGCAGCTACCCAAGAGGTGAGCAGTACTTC.

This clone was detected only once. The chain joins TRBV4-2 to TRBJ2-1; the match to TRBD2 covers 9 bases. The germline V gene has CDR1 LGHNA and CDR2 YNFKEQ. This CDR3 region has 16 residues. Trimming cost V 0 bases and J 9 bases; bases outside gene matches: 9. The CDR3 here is CASSQEMIAGVGEQFF. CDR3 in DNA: TGTGCCAGCAGCCAAGAAATGATAGCGGGAGTCGGTGAGCAGTTCTTC.

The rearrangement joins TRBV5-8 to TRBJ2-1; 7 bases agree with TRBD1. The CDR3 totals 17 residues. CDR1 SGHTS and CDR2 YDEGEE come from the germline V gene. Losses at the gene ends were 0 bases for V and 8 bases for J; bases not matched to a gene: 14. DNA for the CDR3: TGTGCCAGCAGCTTGGCCCTCAATTCCTGGGACAGCCATGAGCAGTTCTTC. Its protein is CASSLALNSWDSHEQFF.

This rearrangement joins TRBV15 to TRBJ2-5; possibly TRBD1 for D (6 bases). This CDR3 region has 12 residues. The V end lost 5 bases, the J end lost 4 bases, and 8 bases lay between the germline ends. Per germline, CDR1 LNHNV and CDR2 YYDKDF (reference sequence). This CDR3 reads CATSDRSETQYF. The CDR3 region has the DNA TGTGCCACCAGCGACAGGTCAGAGACCCAGTACTTC. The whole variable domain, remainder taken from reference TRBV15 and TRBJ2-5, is DAMVIQNPRYQVTQFGKPVTLSCSQTLNHNVMYWYQQKSSQAPKLLFHYYDKDFNNEADTPDNFQSRRPNTSFCFLDIRSPGLGDTAMYLCATSDRSETQYFGPGTRLLVL.

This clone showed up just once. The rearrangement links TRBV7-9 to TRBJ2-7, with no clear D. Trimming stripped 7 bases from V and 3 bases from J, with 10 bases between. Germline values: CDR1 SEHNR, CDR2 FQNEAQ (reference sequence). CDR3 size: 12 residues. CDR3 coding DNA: TGTGCCAGCACCAAGCAAGACTACGAGCAGTACTTC. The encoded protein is CASTKQDYEQYF.

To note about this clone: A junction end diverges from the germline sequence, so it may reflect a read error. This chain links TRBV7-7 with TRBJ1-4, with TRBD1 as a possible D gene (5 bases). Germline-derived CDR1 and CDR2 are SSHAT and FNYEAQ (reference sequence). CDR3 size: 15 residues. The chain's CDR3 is CASSLQSGANEKLFF. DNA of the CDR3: TGTGCTAGCAGCTTGCAGTCGGGGGCTAATGAAAAACTGTTTTTT.

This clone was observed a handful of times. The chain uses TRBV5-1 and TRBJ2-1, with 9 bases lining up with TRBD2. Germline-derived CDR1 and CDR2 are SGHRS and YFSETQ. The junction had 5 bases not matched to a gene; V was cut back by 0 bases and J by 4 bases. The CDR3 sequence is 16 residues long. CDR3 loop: CASSLAAAGGYNEQFF. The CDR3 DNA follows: TGCGCCAGCAGCTTGGCTGCAGCGGGAGGATACAATGAGCAGTTCTTC.

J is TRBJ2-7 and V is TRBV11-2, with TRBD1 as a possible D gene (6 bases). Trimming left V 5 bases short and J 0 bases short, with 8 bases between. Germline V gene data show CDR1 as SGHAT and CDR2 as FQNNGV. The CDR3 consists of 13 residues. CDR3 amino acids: CASSRDTSYEQYF. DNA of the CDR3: TGTGCCAGCAGCCGGGACACCTCCTACGAGCAGTACTTC.

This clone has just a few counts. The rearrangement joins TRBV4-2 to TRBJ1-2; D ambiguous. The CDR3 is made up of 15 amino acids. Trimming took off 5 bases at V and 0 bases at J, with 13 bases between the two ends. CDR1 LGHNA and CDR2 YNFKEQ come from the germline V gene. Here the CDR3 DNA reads TGTGCCAGCAGCGTGGCACACCAAACTAACTATGGCTACACCTTC. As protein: CASSVAHQTNYGYTF.

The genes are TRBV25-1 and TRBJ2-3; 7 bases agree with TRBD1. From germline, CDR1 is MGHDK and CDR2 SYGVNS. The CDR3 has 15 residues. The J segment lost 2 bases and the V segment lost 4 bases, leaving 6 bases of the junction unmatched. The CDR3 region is CASSATGALTDTQYF. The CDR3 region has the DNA TGTGCCAGCAGTGCCACAGGGGCTCTCACAGATACGCAGTATTTT.

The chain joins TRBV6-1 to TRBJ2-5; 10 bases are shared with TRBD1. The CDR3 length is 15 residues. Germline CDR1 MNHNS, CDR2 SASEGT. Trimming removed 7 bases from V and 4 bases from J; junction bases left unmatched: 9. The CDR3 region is CASMRRQGAGETQYF. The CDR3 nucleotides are TGTGCCAGCATGCGAAGACAGGGGGCAGGAGAGACCCAGTACTTC.

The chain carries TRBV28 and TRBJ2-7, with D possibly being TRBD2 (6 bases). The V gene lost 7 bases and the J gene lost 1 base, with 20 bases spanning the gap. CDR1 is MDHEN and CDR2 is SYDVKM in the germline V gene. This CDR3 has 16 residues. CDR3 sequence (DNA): TGTGCCAGCACCCCCGTGGGGCTAGCGTATTCCTACGAGCAGTACTTC. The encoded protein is CASTPVGLAYSYEQYF.

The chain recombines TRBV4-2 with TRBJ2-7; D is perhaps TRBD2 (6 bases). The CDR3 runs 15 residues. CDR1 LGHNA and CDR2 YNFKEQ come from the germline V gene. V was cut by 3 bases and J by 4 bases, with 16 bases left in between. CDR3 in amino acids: CASSQEGQATYEQYF. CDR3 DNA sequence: TGTGCCAGCAGCCAGGAGGGGCAGGCAACTTACGAGCAGTACTTC.

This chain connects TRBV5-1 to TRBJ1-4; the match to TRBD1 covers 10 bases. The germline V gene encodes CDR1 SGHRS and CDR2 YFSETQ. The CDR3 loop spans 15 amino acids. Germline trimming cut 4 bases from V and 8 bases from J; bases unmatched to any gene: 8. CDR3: CASSLGGDRGEKLFF. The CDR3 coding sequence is TGCGCCAGCAGCCTGGGTGGGGACAGGGGCGAAAAACTGTTTTTT.